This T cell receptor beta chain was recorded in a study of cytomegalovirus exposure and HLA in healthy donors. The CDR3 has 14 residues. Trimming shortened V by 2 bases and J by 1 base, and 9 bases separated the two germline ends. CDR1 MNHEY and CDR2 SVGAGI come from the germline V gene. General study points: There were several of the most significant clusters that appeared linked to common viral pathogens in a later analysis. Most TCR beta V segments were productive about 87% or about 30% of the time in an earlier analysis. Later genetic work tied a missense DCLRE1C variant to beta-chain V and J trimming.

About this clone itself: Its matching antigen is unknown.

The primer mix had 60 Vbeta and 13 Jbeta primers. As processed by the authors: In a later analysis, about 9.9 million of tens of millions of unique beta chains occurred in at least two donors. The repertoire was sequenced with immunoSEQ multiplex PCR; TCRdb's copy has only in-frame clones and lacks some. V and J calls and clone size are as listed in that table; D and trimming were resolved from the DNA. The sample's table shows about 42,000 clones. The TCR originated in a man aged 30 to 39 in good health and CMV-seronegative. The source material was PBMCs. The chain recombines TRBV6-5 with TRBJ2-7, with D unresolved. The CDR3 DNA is TGTGCCAGCAGTTACGGTGGCGGTTCCTACGAGCAGTACTTC. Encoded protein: CASSYGGGSYEQYF.